These 6 T cell receptor beta chains were sequenced from one sample in a study of cytomegalovirus exposure and HLA in healthy donors. The table came from immunoSEQ multiplex PCR; TCRdb's copy has only in-frame clones and leaves some out. The profile covers about 400,000 clones, with 86% appearing a single time and around 0.8% taken by the ten largest. The sequenced material came from PBMCs. The receptors here all came from a young woman in good health and CMV-seronegative.

J is TRBJ2-1 and V is TRBV2, with D uncertain. Germline CDR1 reads SNHLY; CDR2 reads FYNNEI. This CDR3 is built from 15 residues. V was pared by 0 bases and J by 7 bases, with 13 bases between. The CDR3 sequence is CASSEALSGFNEQFF. DNA for the CDR3: TGTGCCAGCAGTGAAGCGCTTTCAGGTTTTAATGAGCAGTTCTTC.

V usage is TRBV4-1 and J usage is TRBJ2-5; 13 bases fit TRBD2. Looked up from germline, CDR1 is MGHRA and CDR2 is YSYEKL. The trim removed 3 bases at V and 2 bases at J, leaving 6 bases unmatched. The CDR3 spans 17 residues. The CDR3 spells CASSHLPTSGGQETQYF. DNA of the CDR3: TGCGCCAGCAGCCACCTACCGACTAGCGGGGGGCAAGAGACCCAGTACTTC.

The rearrangement uses TRBV11-3 and TRBJ1-5; 10 nucleotides match TRBD1. The V gene's germline CDR1 is SGHNT and CDR2 YENEEA. With V trimmed by 5 bases and J by 2 bases, 6 bases remained unmatched. The CDR3 loop spans 16 amino acids. The CDR3 nucleotides read TGTGCCAGCAGCAAGTCCGGGACAGGGGGCAATCAGCCCCAGCATTTT. Amino acid sequence: CASSKSGTGGNQPQHF. Filled out from reference TRBV11-3 and TRBJ1-5, the complete variable domain reads EAGVVQSPRYKIIEKKQPVAFWCNPISGHNTLYWYLQNLGQGPELLIRYENEEAVDDSQLPKDRFSAERLKGVDSTLKIQPAELGDSAVYLCASSKSGTGGNQPQHFGDGTRLSIL.

The chain employs TRBV7-9 and TRBJ1-2; D gene unclear. The ends were cut back, 1 base at V and 6 bases at J, with 9 bases in the middle. Germline loops: CDR1 SEHNR, CDR2 FQNEAQ (reference sequence). The CDR3 consists of 13 residues. DNA for the CDR3: TGTGCCAGCAGCTTAGAGAACAGTGATGGCTACACCTTC. Its protein product is CASSLENSDGYTF.

V and J are TRBV19 and TRBJ1-5; tentatively, D is TRBD1 (5 bases). CDR3 length: 14 residues. Trimming removed 3 bases from V and 8 bases from J, with 14 bases in between. Germline V gene data show CDR1 as LNHDA and CDR2 as SQIVND (reference sequence). The CDR3 DNA reads TGTGCCAGTAGTATGTCTCAAGGGGTAGAGCCCCAGCATTTT. Translated, it gives CASSMSQGVEPQHF. The variable domain in full, completed from reference TRBV19 and TRBJ1-5, reads DGGITQSPKYLFRKEGQNVTLSCEQNLNHDAMYWYRQDPGQGLRLIYYSQIVNDFQKGDIAEGYSVSREKKESFPLTVTSAQKNPTAFYLCASSMSQGVEPQHFGDGTRLSIL.

This clone was recorded a few times. The CDR3 here is CASREEGYTQYF. Written as DNA, the CDR3 is TGTGCCAGCAGGGAGGAGGGATATACGCAGTATTTT. This chain links TRBV28 with TRBJ2-3; a weak D match, TRBD2 (6 bases). With 6 bases removed from V and 7 bases from J, the gap between germline ends came to 11 bases. The CDR3 loop spans 12 amino acids. Germline values: CDR1 MDHEN, CDR2 SYDVKM.